This entry is about one T cell receptor beta chain. The data are from a study of blood T cell repertoires in COVID-19. About the study: Acute-phase and convalescent COVID-19 samples originated in the United States, Italy and Spain. Sample material is recorded as cDNA or gDNA derived from T cells, B-cell-depleted T cells, or PBMCs.

Under the authors' procedure: Scientists estimated how many nucleated cells there were by amplifying reference gene primers. Clones were read by immunoSEQ multiplex PCR, and TCRdb kept only the in-frame ones, dropping some. V, J and clone size are those of that table, while D and trimming were read from the DNA. The data show 150,000 or so clones, with approximately 83% seen just once and 9% to 14% held by the top ten. In germline, CDR1 is MNHEY, CDR2 SVGAGI. The CDR3 is made up of 15 amino acids. V lost 7 bases to trimming and J lost 1 base, with 11 bases between them. Sequencing input: peripheral blood. The V and J genes are TRBV6-5 and TRBJ1-6, with D tentatively TRBD1 (6 bases). This sequence was found in a woman in her sixties with COVID-19, enrolled during active disease. This chain's CDR3 is CASTSQGSYNSPLHF. The CDR3, as DNA: TGTGCCAGCACCTCTCAGGGGTCCTATAATTCACCCCTCCACTTT.